A selection of T cell receptor beta chains follows, all from one sample in a study of control samples from healthy donors and cancer patients. The protocol was immunoSEQ multiplex PCR, while the TCRdb copy is restricted to in-frame clones and leaves out a portion. The sample consists of 100,000 to 150,000 clones, nearly 90% of them appearing once. The sequencing sample was made of blood. The receptors were sampled from a man aged 50 to 60 in good health. The CDR3 runs from the conserved cysteine through the conserved F or W. Each record gives: V gene, clone size, D gene, J gene, CDR3 DNA, CDR3 protein. The D gene is left open where the match is weak. Clone size is shown for a subset of rows, as once, few, many or a class of expanded clone.

>TRBV2|NA|NA|TRBJ2-3
TGTGCCAGCAGTGCCCAGGTCCAAGATACGCAGTATTTT
CASSAQVQDTQYF
>TRBV5-4|NA|NA|TRBJ2-5
TGTGCCAGCAGCCAGCAGGGATACGAGACCCAGTACTTC
CASSQQGYETQYF
>TRBV2|NA|TRBD1|TRBJ1-6
TGTGCCAGCAGTTTTTCCTTTGGACAGGGCGAACCCCTCCACTTT
CASSFSFGQGEPLHF
>TRBV9|once|NA|TRBJ2-2
TGTGCCAGCAGCGTTGCCCTCGCCGGGGAGCTGTTTTTT
CASSVALAGELFF
>TRBV9|NA|TRBD1|TRBJ1-4
TGTGCCAGCAGCGCAGGGGGATTAAATGAAAAACTGTTTTTT
CASSAGGLNEKLFF
>TRBV27|NA|NA|TRBJ1-5
TGTGCCAGCTTGTATCTTCCCCAGCATTTT
CASLYLPQHF
>TRBV30|NA|NA|TRBJ1-1
TGTGCCTGGAGGGGGGACAAGAACACTGAAGCTTTCTTT
CAWRGDKNTEAFF
>TRBV7-3|NA|NA|TRBJ2-3
TGTGCCAGCAGCTTACAGAGCCCCACAGATACGCAGTATTTT
CASSLQSPTDTQYF
>TRBV29-1|few|NA|TRBJ1-1
TGCAGCGTACTAGACATTCCATTTGAAGCTTTCTTT
CSVLDIPFEAFF
>TRBV19|NA|TRBD1|TRBJ1-5
TGTGCCAGTAGTATCACAGGGGGGTATCAGCCCCAGCATTTT
CASSITGGYQPQHF
>TRBV6-6|NA|NA|TRBJ1-4
TGTGCCAGCAGACGAACACCGATCGGGGAAAAACTGTTTTTT
CASRRTPIGEKLFF
>TRBV20-1|NA|NA|TRBJ2-5
TGCAGTGGATTACAAGAGACCCAGTACTTC
CSGLQETQYF
>TRBV3-1/TRBV3-2|NA|NA|TRBJ1-3
TGTGCCAGCAGCCTCGACAGCCCCAGGTTTGGTGGAAACACCATATATTTT
CASSLDSPRFGGNTIYF
>TRBV5-4|NA|NA|TRBJ1-1
TGTGCCAGCTCCAAAGGAGGGGGGACGAGAACTGAAGCTTTCTTT
CASSKGGGTRTEAFF
>TRBV10-3|few|NA|TRBJ2-3
TGTGCCATCAGTGAGTCGAGGGCAGGCGGATCGCGCACAGATACGCAGTATTTT
CAISESRAGGSRTDTQYF
>TRBV20-1|NA|NA|TRBJ1-1
TGCAGTGCTAGTCTTTCGGAGGTAACTGAAGCTTTCTTT
CSASLSEVTEAFF
>TRBV27|once|NA|TRBJ1-4
TGTGCCAGCAAAATTACTGCAACTAATGAAAAACTGTTTTTT
CASKITATNEKLFF
>TRBV19|NA|NA|TRBJ1-5
TGTGCCAGTAGTACCTCCCGCGATCAGCCCCAGCATTTT
CASSTSRDQPQHF
>TRBV11-1|NA|NA|TRBJ1-1
TGTGCCAGCAGCTTAGGACGGAACACTGAAGCTTTCTTT
CASSLGRNTEAFF
>TRBV18|NA|NA|TRBJ1-1
TGTGCCAGCTCACCCTTACAGGGGAACACTGAAGCTTTCTTT
CASSPLQGNTEAFF
>TRBV5-1|NA|NA|TRBJ2-7
TGCGCCAGCAGCTGGGGAGGGGGAATGCACGAGCAGTACTTC
CASSWGGGMHEQYF
>TRBV3-1/TRBV3-2|once|NA|TRBJ2-1
TGTGCCAGCAGCCATGGGGACAATGAGCAGTTCTTC
CASSHGDNEQFF
>TRBV19|NA|TRBD1|TRBJ2-7
TGTGCCACCACCCGGACAGGGGGTGTTAGCTCCTACGAGCAGTACTTC
CATTRTGGVSSYEQYF
>TRBV4-1|NA|NA|TRBJ1-2
TGCGCCAGCAGCCAAGAGGGCGGGACGGTCTATGGCTACACCTTC
CASSQEGGTVYGYTF
>TRBV5-1|NA|TRBD1|TRBJ2-5
TGCGCCAGCAGATCAGGGGGTTGGGAGACCCAGTACTTC
CASRSGGWETQYF
>TRBV12-3/TRBV12-4|NA|TRBD1|TRBJ1-5
TGTGCCAGCAGTCCGGGACAGTCACAGCCCCAGCATTTT
CASSPGQSQPQHF
>TRBV7-9|NA|NA|TRBJ2-6
TGTGCCAGCAGCTTTGGACGGAGCTCTGGGGCCAACGTCCTGACTTTC
CASSFGRSSGANVLTF
>TRBV10-1|NA|TRBD1|TRBJ1-3
TGCGCCAGCAGTGAGTTTCATTTTGACAGGGGGGACTCTGGAAACACCATATATTTT
CASSEFHFDRGDSGNTIYF
>TRBV5-1|NA|NA|TRBJ2-6
TGCGCCAGCAGCTTGGAAAGGACAAACTCTGGGGCCAACGTCCTGACTTTC
CASSLERTNSGANVLTF
>TRBV7-9|NA|NA|TRBJ2-2
TGTGCCAGCAGCATTTTGAACACCGGGGAGCTGTTTTTT
CASSILNTGELFF
>TRBV19|NA|NA|TRBJ2-3
TGTGCCAGTAGTATAACCCCGGTGGGTACAGATACGCAGTATTTT
CASSITPVGTDTQYF
>TRBV4-1|NA|NA|TRBJ1-5
TGCGCCAGCAGTCAGGGCAACTGGGGGGATCAGCCCCAGCATTTT
CASSQGNWGDQPQHF
>TRBV12-2|NA|NA|TRBJ1-2
TGTGCAAGTCGCCCAAACCCCTTTAAAGAACAAGAACGGGACAGCTATGGCTACACCTTC
CASRPNPFKEQERDSYGYTF
>TRBV6-5|once|TRBD1|TRBJ2-5
TGTGCCAGCAGTAAATACAGGGGAGTGACCCAGTACTTC
CASSKYRGVTQYF
>TRBV5-1|once|TRBD2|TRBJ2-5
TGCGCCAGCAGCTGGGGACTAGGAAACCAAGAGACCCAGTACTTC
CASSWGLGNQETQYF
>TRBV30|once|TRBD2|TRBJ2-1
TGTGCCTGGAGTGTATTTAGCGGGGGGGCTGGGAATGAGCAGTTCTTC
CAWSVFSGGAGNEQFF
>TRBV28|NA|NA|TRBJ2-3
TGTGCCAGCAGCTGGGCCGGGGTCGGCACAGATACGCAGTATTTT
CASSWAGVGTDTQYF
>TRBV30|NA|NA|TRBJ1-4
TGTGTCGGGAAATCGGGCCGACAGACTGCAACTAATGAAAAACTGTTTTTT
CVGKSGRQTATNEKLFF
>TRBV6-5|NA|NA|TRBJ2-7
TGTGCCAGCACAGGGTATGAACACTACGAGCAGTACTTC
CASTGYEHYEQYF
>TRBV7-3|once|TRBD2|TRBJ2-1
TGTGCCAGCAGCTTATATAGCGGGGGGGTTACCAGTGAGCAGTTCTTC
CASSLYSGGVTSEQFF
>TRBV5-6|few|TRBD1|TRBJ1-1
TGTGCCAGCAGCCCGACCGGGACAGGGATTACTGAAGCTTTCTTT
CASSPTGTGITEAFF
>TRBV24-1|NA|TRBD1|TRBJ2-7
TGTGCCACCGGGACAGCCAACGAGCAGTACTTC
CATGTANEQYF
>TRBV24-1|NA|NA|TRBJ2-2
TGTGCCACCAGTGACAGCCCACTCGCGAACACCGGGGAGCTGTTTTTT
CATSDSPLANTGELFF
>TRBV29-1|NA|NA|TRBJ2-5
TGCAGCGTTGGGAGGGGGGCCCAAGAGACCCAGTACTTC
CSVGRGAQETQYF
>TRBV4-1|NA|NA|TRBJ2-7
TGCGCCAGCAGCCAAGATGCCTACGAGCAGTACTTC
CASSQDAYEQYF
>TRBV12-2|NA|NA|TRBJ1-1
TGTGCAAGTCGCTTAGCGCTCAGGGACAGCGCATGGGTAACTGAAGCTTTCTTT
CASRLALRDSAWVTEAFF
>TRBV7-3|once|NA|TRBJ2-1
TGTGCCAGCAGCTTAAATAGAGACAATGAGCAGTTCTTC
CASSLNRDNEQFF
>TRBV5-1|NA|TRBD1|TRBJ1-3
TGCGCCAGCAGCATGACAGGGGTTGGAAACACCATATATTTT
CASSMTGVGNTIYF
>TRBV10-1|NA|NA|TRBJ2-3
TGCGCCAGCAGTGAGTCAGGGGCGCAAGGCACAGATACGCAGTATTTT
CASSESGAQGTDTQYF
>TRBV27|NA|NA|TRBJ1-4
TGTGCCAGCAGTTCAACAGGGTATATTGGTGAAAAACTGTTTTTT
CASSSTGYIGEKLFF
>TRBV9|NA|TRBD2|TRBJ2-7
TGTGCCAGCAGCGTAGGTCAGACGGGGAGGGCAGGCGACTACGAGCAGTACTTC
CASSVGQTGRAGDYEQYF
>TRBV6-6|NA|TRBD1|TRBJ2-2
TGTGCCAGCAGCCCGCGCGGACAGGGATCGTCCGGGGAGCTGTTTTTT
CASSPRGQGSSGELFF
>TRBV11-3|NA|TRBD1|TRBJ2-2
TGTGCCAGCAGCCGACAGGGTACGGACACCGGGGAGCTGTTTTTT
CASSRQGTDTGELFF
>TRBV30|NA|TRBD1|TRBJ1-1
TGTGCCTGGACAGGGGGCGGGGGTACTGAAGCTTTCTTT
CAWTGGGGTEAFF
>TRBV9|NA|NA|TRBJ1-6
TGTGCCAGCAGCGCCGGAGGAGGATTCCATAATTCACCCCTCCACTTT
CASSAGGGFHNSPLHF
>TRBV14|few|TRBD1|TRBJ1-2
TGTGCCAGCAGCCAAGATGTAGGGGGCGGCTACACCTTC
CASSQDVGGGYTF
>TRBV28|NA|NA|TRBJ1-3
TGTGCCAGCAGTCCTCTAGCGGGAAACACCATATATTTT
CASSPLAGNTIYF
>TRBV5-1|NA|TRBD2|TRBJ2-5
TGCGCCAGCAGCTTGGCCACTAGCGGGGGGCAAGAGACCCAGTACTTC
CASSLATSGGQETQYF
>TRBV7-6|few|TRBD2|TRBJ2-1
TGTGCCAGCAGCTTCACTAGCGGGGGGTTGGGTGAGCAGTTCTTC
CASSFTSGGLGEQFF